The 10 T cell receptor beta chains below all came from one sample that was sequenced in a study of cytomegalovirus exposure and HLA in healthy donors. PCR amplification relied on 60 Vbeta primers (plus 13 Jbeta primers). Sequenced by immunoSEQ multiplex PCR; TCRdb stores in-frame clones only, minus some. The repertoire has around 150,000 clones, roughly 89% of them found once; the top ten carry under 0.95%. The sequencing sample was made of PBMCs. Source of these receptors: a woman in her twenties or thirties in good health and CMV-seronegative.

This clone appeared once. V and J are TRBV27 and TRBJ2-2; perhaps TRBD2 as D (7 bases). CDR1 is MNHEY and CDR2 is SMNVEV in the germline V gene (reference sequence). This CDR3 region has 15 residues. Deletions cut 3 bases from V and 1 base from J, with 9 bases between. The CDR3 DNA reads TGTGCCAGCAGTTTGAGGGGGGGGAACACCGGGGAGCTGTTTTTT. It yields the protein CASSLRGGNTGELFF.

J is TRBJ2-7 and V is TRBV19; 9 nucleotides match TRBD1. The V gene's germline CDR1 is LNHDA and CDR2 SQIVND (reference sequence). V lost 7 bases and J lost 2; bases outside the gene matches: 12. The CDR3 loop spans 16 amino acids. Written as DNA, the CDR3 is TGTGCCAGTACCCTAAGGTCCGGGACAGGGACCTACGAGCAGTACTTC. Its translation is CASTLRSGTGTYEQYF. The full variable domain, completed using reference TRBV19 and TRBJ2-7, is DGGITQSPKYLFRKEGQNVTLSCEQNLNHDAMYWYRQDPGQGLRLIYYSQIVNDFQKGDIAEGYSVSREKKESFPLTVTSAQKNPTAFYLCASTLRSGTGTYEQYFGPGTRLTVT.

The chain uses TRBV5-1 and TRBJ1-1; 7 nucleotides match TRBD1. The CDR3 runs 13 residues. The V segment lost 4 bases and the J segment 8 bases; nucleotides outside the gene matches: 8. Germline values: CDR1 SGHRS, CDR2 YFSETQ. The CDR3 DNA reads TGCGCCAGCAGCGTCTCCCTGGACAGGGAAGCTTTCTTT. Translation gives CASSVSLDREAFF.

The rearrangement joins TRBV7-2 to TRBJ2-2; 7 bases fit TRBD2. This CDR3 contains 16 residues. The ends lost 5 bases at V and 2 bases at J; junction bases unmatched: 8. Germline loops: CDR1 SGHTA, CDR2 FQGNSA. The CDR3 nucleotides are TGTGCCAGCAGCCCCACCGGGGGGTATAACACCGGGGAGCTGTTTTTT. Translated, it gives CASSPTGGYNTGELFF.

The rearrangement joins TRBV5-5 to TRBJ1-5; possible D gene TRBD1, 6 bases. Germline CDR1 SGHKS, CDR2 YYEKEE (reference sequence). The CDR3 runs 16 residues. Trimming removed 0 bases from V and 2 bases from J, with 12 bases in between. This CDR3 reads CASSLGAGVGNQPQHF. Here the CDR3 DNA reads TGTGCCAGCAGCTTGGGGGCAGGGGTCGGCAATCAGCCCCAGCATTTT.

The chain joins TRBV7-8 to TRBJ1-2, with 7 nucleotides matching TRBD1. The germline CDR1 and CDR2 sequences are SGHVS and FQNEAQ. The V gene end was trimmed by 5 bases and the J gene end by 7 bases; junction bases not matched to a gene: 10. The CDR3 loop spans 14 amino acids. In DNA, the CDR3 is TGTGCCAGCAGCGAACAACCCAGGGACAGTGGCTACACCTTC. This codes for CASSEQPRDSGYTF.

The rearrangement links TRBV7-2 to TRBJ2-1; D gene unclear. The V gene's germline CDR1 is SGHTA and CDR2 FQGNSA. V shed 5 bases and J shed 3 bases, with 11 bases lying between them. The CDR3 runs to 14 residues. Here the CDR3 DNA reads TGTGCCAGCAGCCCTAGTCCTATCTACAATGAGCAGTTCTTC. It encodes CASSPSPIYNEQFF.

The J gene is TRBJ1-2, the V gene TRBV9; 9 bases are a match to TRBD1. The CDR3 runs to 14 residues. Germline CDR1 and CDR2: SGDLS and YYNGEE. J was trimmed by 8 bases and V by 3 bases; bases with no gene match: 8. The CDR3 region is CASSGPTGGFGYTF. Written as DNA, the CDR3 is TGTGCCAGCAGCGGGCCAACAGGGGGCTTCGGCTACACCTTC.

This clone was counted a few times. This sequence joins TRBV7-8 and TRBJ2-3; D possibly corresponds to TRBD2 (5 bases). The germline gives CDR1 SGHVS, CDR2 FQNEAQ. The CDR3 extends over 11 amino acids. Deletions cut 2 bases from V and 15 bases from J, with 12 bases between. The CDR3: CASSLSRVSYF. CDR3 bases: TGTGCCAGCAGCTTATCGAGGGTATCCTATTTT.

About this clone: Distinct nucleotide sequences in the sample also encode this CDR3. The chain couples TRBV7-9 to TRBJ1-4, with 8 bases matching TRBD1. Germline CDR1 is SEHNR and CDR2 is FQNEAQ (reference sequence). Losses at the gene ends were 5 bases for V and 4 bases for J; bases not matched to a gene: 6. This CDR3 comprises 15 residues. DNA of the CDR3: TGTGCCAGCAGCCCGCCACAGGGGGTTAATGAAAAACTGTTTTTT. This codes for CASSPPQGVNEKLFF.